Listed below are T cell receptor beta chains from one sample, sequenced in a study of beta chain features in type 1 diabetes. Measured with immunoSEQ multiplex PCR; TCRdb has only the in-frame clones, and not every one. The data show some 150,000 clones, with approximately 10% seen just once and about 0.65% held by the top ten. The sequencing input was central memory CD4+ T cells from blood. All receptors derive from a woman in her 30s with type 1 diabetes. Each CDR3 is given with its conserved first and last residue. A D gene is named only where the DNA matches it firmly. Clone size is given for some rows only: seen once, a few or many times, or a class if the clone is expanded.

CASSSESYGYTF	TGTGCCAGCAGTTCCGAGAGCTATGGCTACACCTTC	-	few	TRBV7-9	TRBJ1-2
CASSHGRGSADTQYF	TGTGCTAGCAGTCATGGGAGGGGATCGGCAGATACGCAGTATTTT	TRBD2	-	TRBV7-7	TRBJ2-3
CASSSGLAGGPDTQYF	TGTGCCAGCAGCTCCGGTCTAGCGGGAGGCCCAGATACGCAGTATTTT	TRBD2	-	TRBV5-4	TRBJ2-3
CASGCGFYEQYF	TGTGCCAGCGGCTGCGGGTTCTACGAGCAGTACTTC	-	few	TRBV21-1	TRBJ2-7
CASMEEIYGYTF	TGTGCCAGTATGGAGGAAATCTATGGCTACACCTTC	-	few	TRBV19	TRBJ1-2
CASSYSVTLGGYGYTF	TGTGCCAGCAGTTACTCCGTGACACTCGGTGGCTATGGCTACACCTTC	-	few	TRBV6-5	TRBJ1-2
CASSLGPGTGANVLTF	TGTGCCAGCAGCTTAGGGCCAGGAACCGGGGCCAACGTCCTGACTTTC	-	few	TRBV7-8	TRBJ2-6
CASSRPMNTEAFF	TGTGCCAGCAGCCGCCCTATGAACACTGAAGCTTTCTTT	-	few	TRBV7-2	TRBJ1-1
CASSSMTGHEQFF	TGTGCCAGCAGTTCGATGACAGGGCATGAGCAGTTCTTC	TRBD1	-	TRBV6-1	TRBJ2-1
CASASGRHQETQYF	TGCGCCAGCGCTAGCGGGAGACACCAAGAGACCCAGTACTTC	TRBD2	few	TRBV5-1	TRBJ2-5
CSVRRGDNQPQHF	TGCAGCGTTCGCAGGGGCGACAATCAGCCCCAGCATTTT	-	few	TRBV29-1	TRBJ1-5
CASSEPGTGSYEQYF	TGTGCCAGCAGTGAACCCGGGACAGGCTCCTACGAGCAGTACTTC	TRBD1	few	TRBV25-1	TRBJ2-7
CATHPASGSFGGANVLTF	TGTGCCACCCACCCGGCTAGCGGGAGTTTCGGTGGGGCCAACGTCCTGACTTTC	TRBD2	many	TRBV15	TRBJ2-6
CASNRRENTEAFF	TGCGCCAGCAATAGACGGGAGAACACTGAAGCTTTCTTT	-	-	TRBV10-2	TRBJ1-1
CASSSPVRSYEQYF	TGTGCCAGCAGTTCCCCGGTACGGTCCTACGAGCAGTACTTC	-	few	TRBV5-6	TRBJ2-7
CASTPDRANTEAFF	TGTGCCAGCACCCCGGACAGGGCGAACACTGAAGCTTTCTTT	TRBD1	-	TRBV4-2	TRBJ1-1
CASSQVGAGSEAFF	TGTGCCAGCAGCCAAGTAGGGGCTGGGTCTGAAGCTTTCTTT	-	few	TRBV7-9	TRBJ1-1
CSVARGTSASNTGELFF	TGCAGCGTTGCCCGCGGGACTAGCGCCTCGAACACCGGGGAGCTGTTTTTT	TRBD2	-	TRBV29-1	TRBJ2-2
CASSPQDRGEAFF	TGTGCCAGCAGTCCCCAAGACAGGGGGGAAGCTTTCTTT	TRBD1	few	TRBV27	TRBJ1-1
CASSLPGTATYEQYF	TGTGCCAGCAGTTTACCCGGGACAGCTACCTACGAGCAGTACTTC	TRBD1	few	TRBV28	TRBJ2-7
CASSQEGLDGSGTGELFF	TGCGCCAGCAGCCAAGAGGGTCTCGACGGGAGTGGGACCGGGGAGCTGTTTTTT	-	-	TRBV4-1	TRBJ2-2
CASSPRLAAHGEQFF	TGTGCCAGCAGCCCACGACTAGCGGCACACGGTGAGCAGTTCTTC	TRBD2	-	TRBV9	TRBJ2-1
CAWSRLSGQYNEQFF	TGTGCCTGGAGTAGGTTGTCAGGGCAGTACAATGAGCAGTTCTTC	-	-	TRBV30	TRBJ2-1
CASRLELAGGRNEQFF	TGTGCCAGCCGCCTTGAACTGGCGGGAGGGCGCAATGAGCAGTTCTTC	TRBD2	-	TRBV27	TRBJ2-1
CASSLVRQPNTEAFF	TGTGCCAGCAGCTTAGTCCGACAGCCGAACACTGAAGCTTTCTTT	-	-	TRBV7-9	TRBJ1-1
CASSYSRGETEAFF	TGCGCCAGCAGCTACTCCAGGGGGGAGACTGAAGCTTTCTTT	TRBD1	few	TRBV4-1	TRBJ1-1
CASKEWQGATDTQYF	TGTGCCAGTAAGGAATGGCAGGGGGCTACAGATACGCAGTATTTT	TRBD1	-	TRBV19	TRBJ2-3
CASSPREDPNTGELFF	TGTGCCAGCTCACCACGGGAGGACCCGAACACCGGGGAGCTGTTTTTT	-	-	TRBV18	TRBJ2-2
CASSISREGFDTQYF	TGTGCCAGTAGTATCTCTCGGGAGGGGTTTGATACGCAGTATTTT	TRBD2	-	TRBV19	TRBJ2-3
CSVGLAGSYEQYF	TGCAGCGTTGGACTAGCGGGCTCCTACGAGCAGTACTTC	TRBD2	-	TRBV29-1	TRBJ2-7
CASRNSREQYF	TGTGCCAGTCGAAACAGCAGGGAGCAGTACTTC	-	many	TRBV19	TRBJ2-7
CASSFHGQGADEQYF	TGTGCCAGCAGTTTCCACGGACAGGGGGCGGACGAGCAGTACTTC	TRBD1	-	TRBV28	TRBJ2-7
CASSMVQGAKDEQFF	TGTGCCAGTAGTATGGTACAGGGGGCCAAGGATGAGCAGTTCTTC	TRBD1	-	TRBV19	TRBJ2-1
CASSDPSGGETQYF	TGTGCCAGCAGCGACCCCTCAGGGGGGGAGACCCAGTACTTC	-	-	TRBV9	TRBJ2-5
CTSRGTSGHNEQFF	TGCACCAGCAGGGGGACTAGCGGGCACAATGAGCAGTTCTTC	-	-	TRBV1	TRBJ2-1
CAWSVRDRANQPQHF	TGTGCCTGGAGTGTACGGGACAGGGCGAATCAGCCCCAGCATTTT	TRBD1	few	TRBV30	TRBJ1-5
CASSSTGNYGYTF	TGTGCCAGTAGTTCTACAGGAAACTATGGCTACACCTTC	-	few	TRBV19	TRBJ1-2
CASSRAASGLARGDTQYF	TGTGCCAGTAGTCGGGCGGCATCGGGACTAGCGAGAGGGGATACGCAGTATTTT	TRBD2	-	TRBV19	TRBJ2-3
CASNQGSYEQYF	TGTGCCAGCAACCAAGGGAGCTACGAGCAGTACTTC	-	few	TRBV7-9	TRBJ2-7
CASSLGGRGNNEQFF	TGCGCCAGCAGCTTAGGCGGGAGAGGGAACAATGAGCAGTTCTTC	TRBD2	-	TRBV5-1	TRBJ2-1
CASSLARPEQFF	TGTGCCAGCAGCTTAGCGCGGCCGGAGCAGTTCTTC	-	-	TRBV7-2	TRBJ2-1
CASSSFGQPGETQYF	TGTGCCAGCAGCAGCTTCGGACAGCCCGGGGAGACCCAGTACTTC	-	few	TRBV9	TRBJ2-5
CASSHPTGSTNEKLFF	TGCGCCAGCAGCCACCCCACAGGGTCAACTAATGAAAAACTGTTTTTT	-	many	TRBV4-1	TRBJ1-4
CASLEGSSGHNEQFF	TGCGCCAGCTTGGAGGGGTCTAGCGGGCACAATGAGCAGTTCTTC	TRBD2	few	TRBV5-1	TRBJ2-1
CASSPQQDRGTEPQHF	TGTGCCAGCTCACCACAACAGGACAGGGGAACGGAGCCCCAGCATTTT	TRBD1	-	TRBV18	TRBJ1-5
CASSATSAGSIRDEQFF	TGTGCCAGCAGCGCGACTAGCGCCGGGAGTATTAGGGATGAGCAGTTCTTC	TRBD2	few	TRBV11-1	TRBJ2-1